These 13 T cell receptor beta chains came from one sample sequenced in a study of blood T cell repertoires in COVID-19. Generated by immunoSEQ multiplex PCR, the TCRdb table keeps only in-frame clones and is missing some. Of some 330,000 clones in the sample, around 84% were seen once. Sequencing input: PBMCs or T cells enriched from blood (not recorded which). Every receptor here comes from a man aged 25-45 years who had recovered from COVID-19.

This clone has a handful of counts. This sequence joins TRBV9 and TRBJ1-1; the D gene is possibly TRBD1 (6 bases). V lost 3 bases and J 4 bases, leaving 10 bases between the germline ends. The germline V gene encodes CDR1 SGDLS and CDR2 YYNGEE. This CDR3 contains 13 residues. CDR3 protein: CASSDTGTTEAFF. The CDR3 nucleotides are TGTGCCAGCAGCGACACAGGGACCACTGAAGCTTTCTTT.

This clone was found a few times. The chain combines TRBV5-3 with TRBJ1-1; TRBD1 aligns across 10 bases. TRBV5-3 is designated an ORF whose function remains uncertain. This CDR3 has 17 amino acids. V shed 0 bases, J shed 0 bases, and the junction held 5 bases outside the gene matches. CDR3 DNA sequence: TGTGCCAGAAGCTTGGGGGACAGGGGTCCCGTGAACACTGAAGCTTTCTTT. This codes for CARSLGDRGPVNTEAFF.

V is TRBV28 and J is TRBJ1-2, with D maybe TRBD1 (6 bases). Trimming cost V 0 bases and J 6 bases, with 11 bases left between them. CDR3 length: 14 residues. The germline CDR1 and CDR2 sequences are MDHEN and SYDVKM. CDR3 loop: CASSLWRGRDGYTF. CDR3 DNA sequence: TGTGCCAGCAGTTTATGGCGGGGGCGTGATGGCTACACCTTC.

This clone was seen a single time. The gene calls are TRBV7-9 and TRBJ2-1; D perhaps matches TRBD1 (6 bases). V was cut by 0 bases and J by 5 bases, with 8 bases left in between. Germline CDR1 is SEHNR and CDR2 is FQNEAQ (reference sequence). The CDR3 runs 14 residues. The CDR3 sequence: CASSLAQGNNEQFF. In DNA form, the CDR3 reads TGTGCCAGCAGCTTAGCCCAGGGGAACAATGAGCAGTTCTTC.

V and J are TRBV5-6 and TRBJ1-2; 10 bases are shared with TRBD1. This CDR3 has 17 residues. CDR1 and CDR2 from the germline V gene are SGHDT and YYEEEE. J lost 3 bases, V lost 0 bases, and 8 bases had no gene match. The CDR3 here is CASSLDGTGVLDYGYTF. DNA for the CDR3: TGTGCCAGCAGCTTGGACGGGACAGGGGTATTAGACTATGGCTACACCTTC.

The chain has TRBV19 and TRBJ2-3, with TRBD2 matching over 11 bases. After removal of 6 bases from V and 4 bases from J, the junction contained 9 bases not matched to a gene. CDR1 and CDR2 (germline): LNHDA, SQIVND (reference sequence). This CDR3 comprises 16 residues. This CDR3 is CASRRSSGRTPDTQYF. The CDR3 DNA reads as TGTGCCAGTAGACGGTCTAGCGGGAGGACCCCAGATACGCAGTATTTT.

The chain has TRBV3-1 (or the pseudogene TRBV3-2) and TRBJ2-1; TRBD2 matches 9 bases. CDR1 LGHDT and CDR2 YNNKEL come from the germline V gene (reference sequence). The CDR3 totals 15 residues. J lost 6 bases, V lost 2 bases, and 5 bases had no gene match. The CDR3 DNA follows: TGTGCCAGCAGCCAAATGGCGGGGGGGTTCAATGAGCAGTTCTTC. Protein product: CASSQMAGGFNEQFF.

J is TRBJ1-5 and V is TRBV7-9, with 10 bases that match TRBD1. The CDR3 contains 15 residues. J lost 3 bases, V lost 5 bases, and 4 bases had no gene match. Per germline, CDR1 SEHNR and CDR2 FQNEAQ (reference sequence). The CDR3 coding sequence is TGTGCCAGCAGCCCGGGACAGGGGAACAATCAGCCCCAGCATTTT. Its translation is CASSPGQGNNQPQHF.

This chain joins TRBV19 and TRBJ2-7; 10 bases are a match to TRBD1. Germline loops: CDR1 LNHDA, CDR2 SQIVND (reference sequence). The CDR3 extends over 16 amino acids. V trimming: 5 bases; J trimming: 1 base; junction bases outside the gene matches: 8. For the CDR3, the DNA is TGTGCCAGTAGTTCCTTCGGGGACAGGGGTTCCTACGAGCAGTACTTC. Residues: CASSSFGDRGSYEQYF.

This chain links TRBV3-1 (or the pseudogene TRBV3-2) with TRBJ1-2; D possibly corresponds to TRBD1 (6 bases). The germline V gene has CDR1 LGHDT and CDR2 YNNKEL (reference sequence). Trimming left V 2 bases short and J 2 bases short, with 15 bases between. The CDR3 loop spans 16 amino acids. CDR3 in DNA: TGTGCCAGCAGCCAACTATCAGGGGTGGGGAACTATGGCTACACCTTC. Translating it yields CASSQLSGVGNYGYTF.

The chain joins TRBV30 to TRBJ1-2, with 7 bases that match TRBD1. Trimming took 8 bases from V and 7 from J; bases not matched to a gene: 16. Germline assignment: CDR1 GTSNPN and CDR2 SVGIG (reference sequence). The CDR3 is 14 residues long. DNA for the CDR3: TGTGCCGGGGGCAACAGGGGCCCCATTAGTGGCTACACCTTC. Translating gives CAGGNRGPISGYTF.

The V gene is TRBV6-1, the J gene TRBJ1-5, with 8 bases aligning to TRBD1. The CDR3 has 20 residues. Trimming removed 3 bases from V and 0 bases from J; junction bases left unmatched: 16. Germline V gives CDR1 MNHNS, CDR2 SASEGT. DNA for the CDR3: TGTGCCAGCAGTGAGAGAGCACAGGGGGGCGGAAGGTATAGCAATCAGCCCCAGCATTTT. It codes for CASSERAQGGGRYSNQPQHF.

The CDR3 here is CASRFDRGNSPLHF. CDR3 DNA sequence: TGTGCCAGCAGATTTGACAGGGGTAATTCACCCCTCCACTTT. The chain is built from TRBV5-4 and TRBJ1-6, with TRBD1 matching over 8 bases. V lost 5 bases, J lost 6 bases, and 4 bases stayed unmatched. Germline lookup yields CDR1 SGHNT and CDR2 YYREEE (reference sequence). The CDR3 sequence is 14 residues long.